This TCR beta chain was retrieved from a study of T-cell memory formation after mild COVID-19. TCRdb re-derived calls from the 5' RACE reads in MiXCR, one entry per CDR3 protein. The sample carries roughly 200,000 distinct CDR3 sequences, 20% to 25% recorded once. The V and J ends lost 0 bases and 3 bases respectively, with 4 bases between them. CDR3 length: 13 amino acids. This clonotype was seen only a few times. Its antigen is not known. General study findings and limits: The pre-infection memory compartment contained some responding clones, suggesting cross-reactive memory joined.

This clonotype was sampled from an adult woman who had mild COVID-19 (a few samples of this study predate the infection). Cell type and time point are not known. The sample comprised PBMCs or a T cell subset sorted from them (not recorded which). V is TRBV12-3 or TRBV12-4 and J is TRBJ2-3; D gene unclear. As DNA, the CDR3 is TGTGCCAGCAGTTTAGCGGGGACAGATACGCAGTATTTT. It encodes CASSLAGTDTQYF.